The source of this T cell receptor beta chain is a study of T cells in Graves' hyperthyroidism and ophthalmopathy. Study-level findings and limits: Progression to ophthalmopathy was predicted a median of roughly 6.6 months early. The majority of expanded thyroid clonotypes above 0.001 also appeared in blood.

Germline values: CDR1 MDHEN, CDR2 SYDVKM. V lost 7 bases and J 3 bases, leaving 10 bases between the germline ends. There are 12 residues in the CDR3. The sample holds many counts of this clonotype. What it binds is not known. RNA transcripts yielded amplified TCR beta CDR3 regions. HTBI primers were the set used in a first-round RT-PCR of the TCR CDR3. MiXCR was run by TCRdb on the multiplex PCR reads, yielding one entry per CDR3 protein. The sample shows approximately 420,000 distinct CDR3 sequences, 14% to 15% of them seen only once. No ophthalmopathy progression within 18 months constituted stable Graves' hyperthyroidism. Diagnosing involved the use of clinical symptoms, serum thyroxine and TRAb, thyroid ultrasound and orbital computed tomography.

The source of this sequence is a woman between 25 and 40 years old with Graves' hyperthyroidism. The rearrangement uses TRBV28 and TRBJ2-7; D may be TRBD1 (5 bases). Sequencing was carried out using blood. The CDR3 DNA sequence: TGTGCCAGCACCACTGGACACTACGAGCAGTACTTC. Encoded protein: CASTTGHYEQYF.